The sequence of this TCR beta chain was determined in a study of blood T cells in healthy people across ages. At least ten counts were recorded for this clonotype. The CDR3 consists of 15 residues. Germline V gives CDR1 SQVTM, CDR2 ANQGSEA. Deletions cut 5 bases from V and 2 bases from J, with 17 bases between. Through a sample-barcoded 5' primer and a J-beta primer mix, a second PCR was run for about 6 to 11 cycles. Via MiXCR, TCRdb re-called the 5' RACE reads, giving one row per CDR3 protein. The sample records around 1.7 million distinct CDR3 sequences, 28% being singletons. Material for sequencing was blood. The rearrangement links TRBV29-1 to TRBJ2-3, with D uncertain. The receptor was derived from a woman younger than 45 in good health. Here the CDR3 reads CSVQVNLGNTDTQYF. CDR3 DNA sequence: TGCAGCGTTCAGGTCAACCTGGGAAACACAGATACGCAGTATTTT.